This section outlines one T cell receptor (beta chain) sequence together with its context. Just one base apart from a much larger clone, this may be a read error. Trimming removed 5 bases from V and 1 base from J; junction bases left unmatched: 12. The CDR3 spans 17 residues. Germline V gene lookup returns CDR1 LNHNV and CDR2 YYDKDF (reference sequence). Only patients with CD8+CD57+ cell expansion on flow cytometry were chosen for sequencing. Genomic DNA templated the TCR beta VDJ and CDR3 profiling. Each CDR3 protein is one row after TCRdb ran MiXCR on the reads. The table lists around 170,000 distinct CDR3 sequences, just under 50% of them singletons, with about 9.5% in the top ten. The sample comes from a study of CD8+CD57+ T cells in acquired aplastic anemia.

The origin of this receptor is a human donor with aplastic anemia. Sequenced input: sorted CD4+, CD8+, or CD8+CD57+ T cells (not recorded which) from PBMCs. The chain has TRBV15 and TRBJ2-3; 7 bases match TRBD2. The CDR3 loop is CATSHGPGRAGTDTQYF. CDR3 nucleotides: TGTGCCACCAGCCACGGGCCTGGGAGGGCCGGCACAGATACGCAGTATTTT. The whole variable domain, remainder taken from reference TRBV15 and TRBJ2-3, is DAMVIQNPRYQVTQFGKPVTLSCSQTLNHNVMYWYQQKSSQAPKLLFHYYDKDFNNEADTPDNFQSRRPNTSFCFLDIRSPGLGDTAMYLCATSHGPGRAGTDTQYFGPGTRLTVL.